This T cell receptor beta chain is from a study of beta chain features in type 1 diabetes. J gave up 10 bases and V 2 bases, and 8 bases lay outside the gene matches. From germline, CDR1 is MNHNS and CDR2 SASEGT. The CDR3 is made up of 15 amino acids. Study conclusions and caveats: Individuals with type 1 diabetes displayed fewer insertions and more deletions at VDJ junctions.

The isolated RNA, all of it, was reverse transcribed, so expressed TCRB transcripts were what got sequenced. The repertoire was sequenced with immunoSEQ multiplex PCR; TCRdb's copy has only in-frame clones and lacks some. The table shows about 180,000 clones, with about 13% occurring only once. This clone was detected only a few times. As yet, its antigen is unknown. Sequencing was performed on central memory CD4+ T cells from blood. The sequence was obtained from a woman aged 18-29 years in good health. The V and J genes are TRBV6-1 and TRBJ2-1; TRBD1 agrees at 10 bases. This CDR3 reads CASSERDRGGSEQFF. The CDR3 region has the DNA TGTGCCAGCAGTGAACGGGACAGGGGAGGATCGGAGCAGTTCTTC.